These 16 T cell receptor beta chains were all obtained from the same sample, sequenced in a study of cytomegalovirus exposure and HLA in healthy donors. Using immunoSEQ multiplex PCR, the repertoire was profiled, and TCRdb retains in-frame clones only, with some absent. The sample yields around 150,000 clones, roughly 84% seen once. Sample: PBMCs. These receptors originate from a man aged 30 to 45 in good health and CMV-seropositive.

V gene TRBV29-1 combines with J gene TRBJ2-5; TRBD1 might be the D (6 bases). From germline, CDR1 is SQVTM and CDR2 ANQGSEA. CDR3 length equals 13 residues. V was shortened by 3 bases and J by 7 bases, with 15 bases between the two germline ends. The CDR3 DNA reads TGCAGCGTTGATCGTACAGGGAGAGGGACCCAGTACTTC. This gives the protein CSVDRTGRGTQYF.

The chain uses TRBV28 and TRBJ1-3; D ambiguous. CDR1 and CDR2 (germline): MDHEN, SYDVKM. Trimming removed 0 bases from V and 4 bases from J, with 10 bases in between. The CDR3 runs 15 residues. The CDR3 nucleotides read TGTGCCAGCAGTTTATGGGCGGGAAAGGGAAACACCATATATTTT. This gives the protein CASSLWAGKGNTIYF. The whole variable domain, remainder taken from reference TRBV28 and TRBJ1-3, is DVKVTQSSRYLVKRTGEKVFLECVQDMDHENMFWYRQDPGLGLRLIYFSYDVKMKEKGDIPEGYSVSREKKERFSLILESASTNQTSMYLCASSLWAGKGNTIYFGEGSWLTVV.

The rearrangement uses TRBV30 and TRBJ1-2; D might be TRBD1 (5 bases). This CDR3 has 14 amino acids. Trimming removed 1 base at V and 3 bases at J, with 12 bases between. Germline assignment: CDR1 GTSNPN and CDR2 SVGIG (reference sequence). CDR3 in amino acids: CAWSADGGDYGYTF. As DNA, the CDR3 is TGTGCCTGGAGTGCCGACGGGGGGGACTATGGCTACACCTTC.

V is TRBV18 and J is TRBJ2-3, with 8 bases identical to TRBD2. The germline V gene has CDR1 KGHSH and CDR2 LQKENI. The J segment lost 4 bases and the V segment lost 3 bases, leaving 6 bases of the junction unmatched. The CDR3 runs 15 residues. DNA for the CDR3: TGTGCCAGCTCACCCGGGACTAGTCAGCCAGATACGCAGTATTTT. The encoded protein is CASSPGTSQPDTQYF.

The CDR3 nucleotides are TGCGCCAGCAGCTTGGTAATTACAGACGAGCAGTACTTC. It translates to CASSLVITDEQYF. The chain links TRBV5-1 to TRBJ2-7; D remains unclear. V lost 0 bases, J lost 5 bases, and 9 bases lay in between. CDR3 size: 13 residues. Germline V CDR1 and CDR2: SGHRS, YFSETQ.

V usage is TRBV7-8 and J usage is TRBJ2-3; 13 bases are a match to TRBD2. The V and J ends lost 5 bases and 8 bases, in that order; junction bases with no gene match: 10. This CDR3 is 16 amino acids long. Germline assignment: CDR1 SGHVS and CDR2 FQNEAQ. The CDR3 region has the DNA TGTGCCAGCAGCCGAGGGACTAGCGGGGTACAGGCTACGCAGTATTTT. Residues: CASSRGTSGVQATQYF.

This clone came up once. This CDR3 reads CASSVASTGGADTEAFF. CDR3 bases: TGTGCCAGCAGCGTAGCTTCTACCGGGGGGGCAGACACTGAAGCTTTCTTT. The chain recombines TRBV9 with TRBJ1-1, with D perhaps TRBD1 (6 bases). Per germline, CDR1 SGDLS and CDR2 YYNGEE. The CDR3 is 17 residues long. Trimming stripped 0 bases from V and 3 bases from J, with 18 bases between.

The sample holds a few counts of this clone. J is TRBJ2-2 and V is TRBV7-8; perhaps TRBD1 as D (6 bases). This CDR3 comprises 13 residues. Trimming shortened V by 4 bases and J by 7 bases, and 10 bases separated the two germline ends. Per germline, CDR1 SGHVS and CDR2 FQNEAQ. The CDR3 sequence is CASSSGVNGELFF. The CDR3 DNA sequence: TGTGCCAGCAGCTCAGGGGTGAACGGGGAGCTGTTTTTT.

The rearrangement links TRBV7-3 to TRBJ2-3; TRBD1 is a possible D gene (6 bases). Per the germline V gene, CDR1 is SGHTA and CDR2 is FQGTGA. Trimming removed 4 bases at V and 2 bases at J, with 16 bases between. The CDR3 consists of 16 residues. CDR3 sequence (DNA): TGTGCCAGCAGCTCAGGGGCTGGGCTTCTCACAGATACGCAGTATTTT. It codes for CASSSGAGLLTDTQYF.

The rearrangement joins TRBV28 to TRBJ2-7; weak D call: TRBD1 (6 bases). V gave up 3 bases and J gave up 0 bases, with 9 bases separating them. The CDR3 covers 14 residues. Germline assignment: CDR1 MDHEN and CDR2 SYDVKM. Here the CDR3 DNA reads TGTGCCAGCAGTTTGGGGGCAGCCTCCTACGAGCAGTACTTC. Amino acids: CASSLGAASYEQYF. The full variable domain, with the rest looked up from reference TRBV28 and TRBJ2-7, is DVKVTQSSRYLVKRTGEKVFLECVQDMDHENMFWYRQDPGLGLRLIYFSYDVKMKEKGDIPEGYSVSREKKERFSLILESASTNQTSMYLCASSLGAASYEQYFGPGTRLTVT.

The V gene is TRBV28, the J gene TRBJ2-7, with D possibly being TRBD2 (7 bases). In germline, CDR1 is MDHEN, CDR2 SYDVKM. The CDR3 spans 15 residues. V was shortened by 5 bases and J by 2 bases, with 16 bases between the two germline ends. The CDR3 coding sequence is TGTGCCAGCAGTCTCGGGGGGCGCTTTACCTACGAGCAGTACTTC. Protein product: CASSLGGRFTYEQYF.

This clone has just one count. The chain links TRBV6-6 to TRBJ2-7; the D gene is possibly TRBD1 (5 bases). CDR1 and CDR2 (germline): MNHNY, SVGAGI (reference sequence). The CDR3 runs 13 residues. Trimming pared 8 bases from V and 0 bases from J, leaving 11 bases between. CDR3 loop: CASEPDSSYEQYF. The CDR3 DNA reads TGTGCCAGCGAGCCCGACAGCTCCTACGAGCAGTACTTC.

In regard to this clone: A junction boundary mismatches the germline segment, possibly from a read error. The chain links TRBV7-3 to TRBJ1-4; D not resolved. The CDR3 runs to 10 residues. Per the germline V gene, CDR1 is SGHTA and CDR2 is FQGTGA. CDR3: CASVPGGNSF. CDR3 coding DNA: TGTGCCAGCGTCCCCGGCGGAAATTCTTTT.

The chain recombines TRBV7-9 with TRBJ1-6, with 10 bases matching TRBD1. Germline CDR1 is SEHNR and CDR2 is FQNEAQ (reference sequence). The ends lost 1 base at V and 8 bases at J; junction bases unmatched: 2. The CDR3 covers 15 residues. The CDR3 is CASSLGTGGDSPLHF. CDR3 in DNA: TGTGCCAGCAGCTTAGGGACAGGGGGAGATTCACCCCTCCACTTT.

The chain carries TRBV11-2 and TRBJ2-7; 9 bases line up with TRBD2. There are 17 residues in the CDR3. The trim removed 4 bases at V and 3 bases at J, leaving 13 bases unmatched. CDR1 is SGHAT, CDR2 FQNNGV, per germline. CDR3 protein: CASSSLGTSRQYYEQYF. CDR3 coding DNA: TGTGCCAGCAGCTCCCTCGGGACTAGCAGACAATACTACGAGCAGTACTTC.

This sequence joins TRBV7-9 and TRBJ1-2, with 12 bases identical to TRBD1. The V segment lost 0 bases and the J segment 5 bases; nucleotides outside the gene matches: 7. Germline values: CDR1 SEHNR, CDR2 FQNEAQ (reference sequence). CDR3 length: 17 residues. CDR3 in amino acids: CASSLAGTGGAGYGYTF. The CDR3 DNA is TGTGCCAGCAGCTTAGCTGGGACAGGGGGCGCTGGGTATGGCTACACCTTC.